A selection of T cell receptor beta chains follows, all from one sample in a study of T-cell memory formation after mild COVID-19. One entry per CDR3 protein results from TCRdb running MiXCR on the 5' RACE reads. The sample consists of about 130,000 distinct CDR3 sequences, over 15% of them appearing once. The sequenced sample consisted of PBMCs or a T cell subset sorted from them (not recorded which). The origin of the receptors is a man aged 18 to 35 who had mild COVID-19 (a few samples of this study predate the infection). Cell type and time point are not known. Each CDR3 is given with its conserved first and last residue. The D gene is left open where the match is weak. Size values are once, few and many counts, or a class for expanded clones, and some rows have none.

NA | TRBJ2-7 | NA | TRBV19 | 15 | TGTGCCAGTAGTACCGCGGAACAGGGCACCCTGGAGCAGTACTTC | CASSTAEQGTLEQYF
NA | TRBJ1-1 | NA | TRBV20-1 | 11 | TGCAGTGCACAACGACCGTTGGTAGCTTTCTTT | CSAQRPLVAFF
few | TRBJ1-2 | NA | TRBV12-3/TRBV12-4 | 16 | TGTGCCAGCACTCTACTCAGGACGGGGCCTAACTATGGCTATACCTTC | CASTLLRTGPNYGYTF
NA | TRBJ2-4 | NA | TRBV15 | 18 | TGTGCCACCAGCAGAGATCTTCCAGGTGGAGTCGCCAAAAACATTCAGTACTTC | CATSRDLPGGVAKNIQYF
few | TRBJ1-2 | TRBD1 | TRBV12-3/TRBV12-4 | 14 | TGTGCCAGCAGTTTAGGTCAGGGGGCAATTGGCTACACCTTC | CASSLGQGAIGYTF
NA | TRBJ1-3 | NA | TRBV11-2 | 14 | TGTGCCAGCAGCTTAGCTGGGGGCGCAGACACCATATATTTT | CASSLAGGADTIYF
NA | TRBJ1-2 | NA | TRBV25-1 | 12 | TGTGCCAGCAGCAGGGCAGACTATGGCTACACCTTC | CASSRADYGYTF
NA | TRBJ2-4 | NA | TRBV7-2 | 15 | TGTGCCAGCAGCGCCGCCGGGAGCATCAAAAACATTCAGTACTTC | CASSAAGSIKNIQYF
many | TRBJ2-3 | NA | TRBV5-1 | 14 | TGCGCCAGCAGCCTCGGGGGTCGCACAGATACGCAGTATTTT | CASSLGGRTDTQYF
NA | TRBJ2-6 | NA | TRBV18 | 18 | TGTGCCAGCTCACCATCGGGACAACGGATCTCTGGGGCCAACGTCCTGACTTTC | CASSPSGQRISGANVLTF
NA | TRBJ2-1 | NA | TRBV5-1 | 12 | TGCGCCAGCAGCTTGGGCGGTCCACAGCAGTTCTTC | CASSLGGPQQFF
many | TRBJ2-3 | NA | TRBV7-2 | 12 | TGTGCCACTCACGGGGGGCGGGATACGCAGTATTTT | CATHGGRDTQYF
few | TRBJ1-6 | NA | TRBV7-3 | 15 | TGTGCCAGCAGCTTATCAGGGGATTTTGGATCACCCCTCCACTTT | CASSLSGDFGSPLHF
NA | TRBJ2-1 | NA | TRBV11-1 | 16 | TGTGCCAGCAGCTTACTCCGCTCCGCGGCCCACAATGAGCAGTTCTTC | CASSLLRSAAHNEQFF
NA | TRBJ1-2 | NA | TRBV5-1 | 12 | TGCGCCAGCAGCTTGGACAGGGCCGGCTACACCTTC | CASSLDRAGYTF
many | TRBJ2-5 | NA | TRBV7-2 | 13 | TGTGCCAGCAGCTTGGACTGGCAAGAGACCCAGTACTTC | CASSLDWQETQYF
NA | TRBJ1-5 | TRBD1 | TRBV6-2/TRBV6-3 | 15 | TGTGCCAGCAGTTACGAGAGGACAGGGAATCAGCCCCAGCATTTT | CASSYERTGNQPQHF
NA | TRBJ2-7 | TRBD1 | TRBV18 | 17 | TGTGCCAGCTCACCACGTACACCGGGACAGGGGGATTACGAGCAGTACTTC | CASSPRTPGQGDYEQYF
many | TRBJ1-1 | TRBD1 | TRBV12-3/TRBV12-4 | 13 | TGTGCCAGCAGTCCTCAGACAGGGGGGGAAGCTTTCTTT | CASSPQTGGEAFF
few | TRBJ1-5 | NA | TRBV20-1 | 13 | TGCAGTGCTAGAGGGCCTGTCCATCAGCCCCAGCATTTT | CSARGPVHQPQHF
few | TRBJ1-1 | NA | TRBV29-1 | 12 | TGCAGCGTTGCGCACTCGGACACTGAAGCTTTCTTT | CSVAHSDTEAFF
few | TRBJ2-3 | NA | TRBV5-6 | 16 | TGTGCCAGCAGCTTGGTTAGTTGGACGGGGGTGGATACGCAGTATTTT | CASSLVSWTGVDTQYF
NA | TRBJ2-7 | NA | TRBV10-3 | 14 | TGTGCCATCAACCCGGGGGCCGGGACCTACGAGCAGTACTTC | CAINPGAGTYEQYF
NA | TRBJ1-2 | NA | TRBV6-1 | 13 | TGTGCCAGCAGCCGCCGGGGGGAGGCGGGCTACACCTTC | CASSRRGEAGYTF